The 2 T cell receptor beta chains below were found in one sample sequenced in a study of Graves' ophthalmopathy and Graves' hyperthyroidism. Transcripts of RNA were the source for amplifying TCR beta CDR3 regions. Second-round multiplex PCR followed a first-round RT-PCR using HTBI primers. One entry per CDR3 protein, called by TCRdb with MiXCR from the multiplex PCR reads. The data hold almost 750,000 distinct CDR3 sequences, with approximately 40% observed a single time. Sequencing input: peripheral blood. The receptors stem from an adult man with Graves' ophthalmopathy.

This clonotype was picked up a small number of times. The genes are TRBV6-6 and TRBJ1-2; 7 bases line up with TRBD1. From germline, CDR1 is MNHNY and CDR2 SVGAGI (reference sequence). Losses at the gene ends were 2 bases for V and 4 bases for J; bases not matched to a gene: 10. The CDR3 runs 16 residues. Written as DNA, the CDR3 is TGTGCCAGCAGTTACGACTCAAACAGGGGCGGCTATGGCTACACCTTC. It specifies CASSYDSNRGGYGYTF.

This chain connects TRBV7-2 to TRBJ2-7, with 7 bases lining up with TRBD1. There are 17 residues in the CDR3. Per the germline V gene, CDR1 is SGHTA and CDR2 is FQGNSA. The junction had 15 bases not matched to a gene; V was cut back by 5 bases and J by 2 bases. CDR3 DNA sequence: TGTGCCAGCAGCCGAAGTAGGGGGCCTTTGGGGACCTACGAGCAGTACTTC. Translation: CASSRSRGPLGTYEQYF.